This T cell receptor (beta chain) comes out of a study of shared clonotypes between healthy human individuals. In the case of this clone: This sample includes further DNA sequences coding for the same CDR3.

TCRdb's table, derived via immunoSEQ multiplex PCR, lists solely in-frame clones and lacks some. The table has just over 2,000,000 clones, 85% to 95% seen once. This clonotype originated in a man between 18 and 29 years old in good health. The material sequenced was naive CD4+ T cells sorted from blood. Described subset: CD45RA+ positively selected.

The DNA of the CDR3 is TGTGCCAGTACCCAAGGCAATCAGCCCCAGCATTTT. Its translation is CASTQGNQPQHF. This chain uses TRBV19 with TRBJ1-5, with D hard to call. The CDR3 has 12 residues. Germline V gives CDR1 LNHDA, CDR2 SQIVND (reference sequence). V was clipped by 7 bases and J by 2 bases, with 6 bases between them.